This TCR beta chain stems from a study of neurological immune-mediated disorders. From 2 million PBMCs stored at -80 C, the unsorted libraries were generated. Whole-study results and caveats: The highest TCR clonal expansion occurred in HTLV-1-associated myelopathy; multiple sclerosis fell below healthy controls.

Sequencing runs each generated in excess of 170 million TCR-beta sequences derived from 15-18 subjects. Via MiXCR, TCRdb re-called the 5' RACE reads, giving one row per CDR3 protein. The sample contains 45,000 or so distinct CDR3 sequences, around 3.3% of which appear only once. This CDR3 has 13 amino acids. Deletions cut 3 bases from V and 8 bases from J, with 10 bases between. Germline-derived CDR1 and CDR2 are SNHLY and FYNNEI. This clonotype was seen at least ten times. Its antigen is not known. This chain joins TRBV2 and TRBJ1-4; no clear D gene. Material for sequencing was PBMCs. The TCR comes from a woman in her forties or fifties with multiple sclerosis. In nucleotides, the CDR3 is TGTGCCAGCAGTGACCCCCCGGGAGAAAAACTGTTTTTT. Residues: CASSDPPGEKLFF.